This TCR beta chain was profiled in a study of T cell responses to AZD1222 COVID-19 vaccine. Concerning this clone: What it binds is not known.

Only in-frame clones appear in the TCRdb table, and some are missing; sequencing was by immunoSEQ multiplex PCR. The repertoire consists of more than 100,000 clones, with around 85% occurring once and the leading ten covering 5.5% to 8%. General study findings and limits: Spike as a whole was targeted by vaccine-associated CD4 TCRs, dominant at 160-218 and 743-854. Of spike-specific TCRs, nearly half reportedly target regions left unmutated in variants. Possibly, clonal diversity was underestimated; donors were largely white British and included more females. Once two AZD1222 doses were given, Spike-specific TCR breadth and depth went up.

Sequenced here: peripheral blood, sampled on day 0 of AZD1222 vaccination. This sequence was found in an adult in good health.

CDR3 in DNA: TGTGCCAGCAGTACCCGGGGTCACTACGAGCAGTACTTC. It encodes CASSTRGHYEQYF. The V call is TRBV27, the J call TRBJ2-7, with a weak D call TRBD2 (5 bases). V was pared by 5 bases and J by 3 bases, with 11 bases between. Germline CDR1 MNHEY, CDR2 SMNVEV (reference sequence). The CDR3 sequence is 13 residues long.